A single sample gave rise to the 30 T cell receptor beta chains below, sequenced in a study of shared clonotypes between healthy human individuals. Clones were read by immunoSEQ multiplex PCR, and TCRdb kept only the in-frame ones, dropping some. The table includes 450,000 to 550,000 clones, around 79% detected once. Sequencing was performed on PBMCs. The receptors derive from a woman aged 40 to 55 in good health. Some clones in this sample may be carry-over from other donors' samples.

This clone was detected a few times. The chain combines TRBV6-4 with TRBJ2-6; D remains unclear. The CDR3 is 14 residues long. CDR1 and CDR2 (germline): MRHNA, SNTAGT. V was cut by 3 bases and J by 1 base, with 4 bases left in between. CDR3 sequence: CASSESSGANVLTF. In nucleotides, the CDR3 is TGTGCCAGCAGTGAAAGTTCTGGGGCCAACGTCCTGACTTTC.

The chain has TRBV6-1 and TRBJ1-1, with D unresolved. V lost 1 base and J lost 6, with 9 bases in between. CDR3 length equals 13 residues. Per germline, CDR1 MNHNS and CDR2 SASEGT. The DNA of the CDR3 is TGTGCCAGCAGTGAAGATCCGGCATCTGAAGCTTTCTTT. Translation gives CASSEDPASEAFF.

The chain is built from TRBV6-5 and TRBJ2-2; D may correspond to TRBD1 or TRBD2 (5 bases each). Germline V gene data show CDR1 as MNHEY and CDR2 as SVGAGI. V was cut by 2 bases and J by 5 bases, with 12 bases left in between. CDR3 length: 15 amino acids. In DNA, the CDR3 is TGTGCCAGCAGTTACCCCTCTGGGGGTACCGGGGAGCTGTTTTTT. Its protein is CASSYPSGGTGELFF.

CDR3 residues: CASRGTTDGYTF. DNA of the CDR3: TGTGCCAGCAGAGGAACGACAGATGGCTACACCTTC. The chain employs TRBV6-1 and TRBJ1-2; weak D call: TRBD1 (5 bases). The CDR3 runs 12 residues. Trimming took off 6 bases at V and 6 bases at J, with 11 bases between the two ends. From germline, CDR1 is MNHNS and CDR2 SASEGT.

This clone was seen a few times. The V call is TRBV28, the J call TRBJ1-5, with D maybe TRBD1 (6 bases). The V end lost 4 bases, the J end lost 1 base, and 14 bases lay between the germline ends. Looked up from germline, CDR1 is MDHEN and CDR2 is SYDVKM. This CDR3 is 16 amino acids long. CDR3 sequence (DNA): TGTGCCAGCAGTTCATACAGGGTAGGAAGCAATCAGCCCCAGCATTTT. It encodes CASSSYRVGSNQPQHF.

The chain recombines TRBV12-5 with TRBJ2-2; D unresolved. V was cut by 2 bases and J by 0 bases, with 7 bases left in between. Germline V gene sequence: CDR1 LGHNT, CDR2 FRNRAP. The CDR3 spans 15 residues. The CDR3 loop reads CASGLHKTNTGELFF. The CDR3 DNA reads as TGTGCTAGTGGTTTGCACAAAACGAACACCGGGGAGCTGTTTTTT.

This clone appeared a few times. V and J are TRBV19 and TRBJ1-5; D possibly corresponds to TRBD1 (6 bases). The CDR3 has 14 residues. Germline lookup yields CDR1 LNHDA and CDR2 SQIVND (reference sequence). V shed 3 bases and J shed 2 bases, with 8 bases lying between them. The CDR3 is CASSMEGGNQPQHF. For the CDR3, the DNA is TGTGCCAGTAGTATGGAGGGGGGCAATCAGCCCCAGCATTTT. The full variable domain, rest sourced from reference TRBV19 and TRBJ1-5, is DGGITQSPKYLFRKEGQNVTLSCEQNLNHDAMYWYRQDPGQGLRLIYYSQIVNDFQKGDIAEGYSVSREKKESFPLTVTSAQKNPTAFYLCASSMEGGNQPQHFGDGTRLSIL.

This chain uses TRBV27 with TRBJ1-5; D unclear. CDR1 is MNHEY, CDR2 SMNVEV, per germline (reference sequence). CDR3 length equals 13 residues. V was trimmed by 3 bases and J by 7 bases, leaving 10 bases between them. The CDR3 protein is CASSFRVFQPQHF. The CDR3 region has the DNA TGTGCCAGCAGTTTTAGGGTTTTCCAGCCCCAGCATTTT.

This chain connects TRBV2 to TRBJ1-4; 11 bases are a match to TRBD1. CDR3 length: 17 amino acids. From germline, CDR1 is SNHLY and CDR2 FYNNEI. V lost 5 bases to trimming and J lost 0 bases; unmatched junction nucleotides: 5. The CDR3 sequence: CASSRDRGMATNEKLFF. The CDR3, as DNA: TGTGCCAGCAGTCGGGACAGGGGGATGGCAACTAATGAAAAACTGTTTTTT.

The rearrangement uses TRBV7-9 and TRBJ2-1; 9 nucleotides match TRBD2. Germline V gene data show CDR1 as SEHNR and CDR2 as FQNEAQ (reference sequence). V was clipped by 4 bases and J by 7 bases; unmatched bases: 5. This CDR3 has 14 amino acids. CDR3 residues: CASSSAGGGNEQFF. The CDR3 DNA reads TGTGCCAGCAGCTCAGCGGGAGGCGGGAATGAGCAGTTCTTC.

The chain recombines TRBV4-1 with TRBJ2-5; 10 nucleotides line up with TRBD2. Trimming at V came to 2 bases and at J to 4 bases, leaving 4 bases not matched to a gene. This CDR3 comprises 15 residues. CDR1 and CDR2 (germline): MGHRA, YSYEKL. The CDR3 spells CASSQTGTSAETQYF. The CDR3 coding sequence is TGCGCCAGCAGCCAAACCGGGACTAGCGCAGAGACCCAGTACTTC.

The gene calls are TRBV27 and TRBJ2-2, with TRBD1 matching 7 bases. The junction had 10 bases not matched to a gene; V was cut back by 7 bases and J by 8 bases. The germline V gene encodes CDR1 MNHEY and CDR2 SMNVEV (reference sequence). The CDR3 runs to 14 residues. The CDR3, as DNA: TGTGCCAGCACGTTTGCACAGGGGACGGGGGAGCTGTTTTTT. Translated: CASTFAQGTGELFF.

The rearrangement links TRBV28 to TRBJ1-5; D ambiguous. The V gene lost 5 bases and the J gene lost 1 base, with 9 bases spanning the gap. The CDR3 is 14 residues long. Germline-derived CDR1 and CDR2 are MDHEN and SYDVKM. The chain's CDR3 is CASSVLGSNQPQHF. The DNA for the CDR3 is TGTGCCAGCAGTGTACTAGGGAGCAATCAGCCCCAGCATTTT. Together with reference TRBV28 and TRBJ1-5, the CDR3 gives the full variable domain: DVKVTQSSRYLVKRTGEKVFLECVQDMDHENMFWYRQDPGLGLRLIYFSYDVKMKEKGDIPEGYSVSREKKERFSLILESASTNQTSMYLCASSVLGSNQPQHFGDGTRLSIL.

The chain employs TRBV9 and TRBJ2-1; D may be TRBD2 (6 bases). V lost 3 bases and J lost 2, with 15 bases in between. CDR3 length equals 16 residues. CDR1 is SGDLS, CDR2 YYNGEE, per germline. The CDR3 loop is CASSASRERAYNEQFF. The DNA for the CDR3 is TGTGCCAGCAGCGCCAGTCGGGAGCGGGCCTACAATGAGCAGTTCTTC.

This rearrangement joins TRBV11-2 to TRBJ2-2; D may match TRBD1 or TRBD2 (5 bases each). V lost 1 base and J lost 2, with 17 bases in between. This CDR3 is 18 amino acids long. CDR1 and CDR2 (germline): SGHAT, FQNNGV. Here the CDR3 reads CASSLVVGDPKNTGELFF. The DNA for the CDR3 is TGTGCCAGCAGCTTAGTGGTCGGGGACCCCAAAAACACCGGGGAGCTGTTTTTT.

The chain employs TRBV7-2 and TRBJ2-7; 7 nucleotides match TRBD2. CDR3 length: 13 amino acids. Germline CDR1 reads SGHTA; CDR2 reads FQGNSA. V gave up 0 bases and J gave up 6 bases; unmatched junction bases: 2. The chain's CDR3 is CASSLAGGSEQYF. The CDR3 DNA reads as TGTGCCAGCAGCTTAGCGGGGGGGAGCGAGCAGTACTTC.

On this clone itself: Sequence at one end of the junction differs from germline and may be a read error. This sequence joins TRBV28 and TRBJ2-7; the match to TRBD1 covers 8 bases. Germline loops: CDR1 MDHEN, CDR2 SYDVKM. The CDR3 contains 14 residues. The CDR3 region is CASNSRGDIGQGNF. The CDR3 coding sequence is TGTGCCAGCAACTCGAGGGGCGATATAGGACAGGGTAACTTC.

The chain combines TRBV7-3 with TRBJ2-1, with D possibly matching TRBD2 (5 bases). Trimming removed 4 bases at V and 8 bases at J, with 21 bases between. The CDR3 spans 16 residues. The V gene's germline CDR1 is SGHTA and CDR2 FQGTGA. CDR3 sequence reads: CASSSFLSPTRDEQFF. The CDR3 bases are TGTGCCAGCAGCTCCTTTCTATCTCCCACTAGGGATGAGCAGTTCTTC.

This sequence joins TRBV7-9 and TRBJ2-2; D is unclear. The length of the CDR3 is 15 residues. Trimming took 2 bases from V and 7 from J, leaving 14 bases between them. From germline, CDR1 is SEHNR and CDR2 FQNEAQ (reference sequence). The CDR3 sequence is CASSLRGSRSGELFF. DNA for the CDR3: TGTGCCAGCAGCTTACGAGGCAGCCGGAGCGGGGAGCTGTTTTTT.

This chain links TRBV2 with TRBJ2-5; tentatively, D is TRBD2 (6 bases). Germline V gene sequence: CDR1 SNHLY, CDR2 FYNNEI. This CDR3 comprises 16 residues. Deletions cut 6 bases from V and 2 bases from J, with 19 bases between. CDR3 nucleotide sequence: TGTGCCAGCAGCGCACTGGGGAGCGGGCAACAAGAGACCCAGTACTTC. Translation gives CASSALGSGQQETQYF.

CDR3: CASSLGFRPSSGANVLTF. Here the CDR3 DNA reads TGTGCCAGCAGTCTAGGGTTCAGACCCAGTTCTGGGGCCAACGTCCTGACTTTC. The chain recombines TRBV27 with TRBJ2-6; D is uncertain. Trimming shortened V by 5 bases and J by 1 base, and 18 bases separated the two germline ends. The CDR3 totals 18 residues. The germline CDR1 and CDR2 sequences are MNHEY and SMNVEV (reference sequence). The variable domain in full, completed from reference TRBV27 and TRBJ2-6, reads EAQVTQNPRYLITVTGKKLTVTCSQNMNHEYMSWYRQDPGLGLRQIYYSMNVEVTDKGDVPEGYKVSRKEKRNFPLILESPSPNQTSLYFCASSLGFRPSSGANVLTFGAGSRLTVL.

This chain links TRBV4-2 with TRBJ1-2; the D gene is possibly TRBD1 (5 bases). The ends were cut back, 0 bases at V and 2 bases at J, with 7 bases in the middle. Germline values: CDR1 LGHNA, CDR2 YNFKEQ. CDR3 length: 14 amino acids. The CDR3 DNA follows: TGTGCCAGCAGCCAAGACGACAGAAACTATGGCTACACCTTC. Its protein is CASSQDDRNYGYTF.

The chain is built from TRBV30 and TRBJ2-1; TRBD1 matches 7 bases. The CDR3 spans 13 residues. Germline V CDR1 and CDR2: GTSNPN, SVGIG (reference sequence). V dropped 8 bases and J dropped 2; count of bases not matched to a gene: 6. CDR3 nucleotides: TGTGCCAGAGACGGGACAGCCTACAATGAGCAGTTCTTC. It translates to CARDGTAYNEQFF.

The genes are TRBV5-1 and TRBJ2-1; 7 positions match TRBD2. V gave up 3 bases and J gave up 9 bases; unmatched junction bases: 9. CDR1 and CDR2 from the germline V gene are SGHRS and YFSETQ. CDR3 length equals 14 residues. The CDR3 is CASSSAGDGREQFF. In nucleotides, the CDR3 is TGCGCCAGCAGCTCCGCGGGAGACGGGCGTGAGCAGTTCTTC.

This clone was seen a single time. J is TRBJ1-3 and V is TRBV25-1, with a tentative D call TRBD1 (5 bases). The germline V gene has CDR1 MGHDK and CDR2 SYGVNS. This CDR3 comprises 16 residues. The V end was cut by 3 bases, the J end by 2 bases, with 14 bases between. DNA for the CDR3: TGTGCCAGCAGTGACCCCCACCGGGGGGCTGGAAACACCATATATTTT. Translating it yields CASSDPHRGAGNTIYF.

This clone was detected a few times. The chain has TRBV6-1 and TRBJ2-7, with 8 bases identical to TRBD1. CDR1 and CDR2 from the germline V gene are MNHNS and SASEGT. The length of the CDR3 is 15 residues. The V and J ends lost 6 bases and 4 bases, in that order; junction bases with no gene match: 11. CDR3 loop: CASSYLGQGPYEQYF. In nucleotides, the CDR3 is TGTGCCAGCAGCTATCTTGGACAGGGCCCTTACGAGCAGTACTTC.

The J gene is TRBJ2-3, the V gene TRBV11-3, with D tentatively TRBD1 (5 bases). Trimming pared 4 bases from V and 4 bases from J, leaving 9 bases between. Per germline, CDR1 SGHNT and CDR2 YENEEA. The CDR3 contains 13 residues. The CDR3 sequence: CASSWQGSDTQYF. Here the CDR3 DNA reads TGTGCCAGCAGCTGGCAGGGCTCAGATACGCAGTATTTT.

This clone was counted many times. The chain joins TRBV6-5 to TRBJ1-5; the D gene is possibly TRBD1 (6 bases). Germline CDR1 MNHEY, CDR2 SVGAGI. Trimming cost V 2 bases and J 7 bases, with 18 bases left between them. The CDR3 runs to 16 residues. CDR3 nucleotide sequence: TGTGCCAGCAGTTACCGACAGGTCCGATTGGGGCAGCCCCAGCATTTT. As protein: CASSYRQVRLGQPQHF.

The gene calls are TRBV5-8 and TRBJ2-3; the match to TRBD2 covers 12 bases. V was clipped by 0 bases and J by 5 bases; unmatched bases: 1. The CDR3 is 15 amino acids. Germline V CDR1 and CDR2: SGHTS, YDEGEE. The CDR3 sequence: CASSLGLAGVDTQYF. For the CDR3, the DNA is TGTGCCAGCAGCTTGGGACTAGCGGGAGTAGATACGCAGTATTTT.

This chain joins TRBV7-2 and TRBJ1-5, with 7 bases that match TRBD1. J gave up 6 bases and V 6 bases, and 8 bases lay outside the gene matches. The CDR3 is 14 residues long. From germline, CDR1 is SGHTA and CDR2 FQGNSA. Here the CDR3 reads CASRSGGAGQPQHF. In DNA form, the CDR3 reads TGTGCCAGCAGGTCAGGGGGAGCAGGTCAGCCCCAGCATTTT.